This T cell receptor (beta chain) comes out of a study of Graves' ophthalmopathy and Graves' hyperthyroidism. Findings of the study overall: Most expanded clonotypes in thyroid above 0.001 frequency also showed up in blood.

Hyperthyroidism patients had new diagnoses, durations under 2 months, and ages of 18 to 65. Certain patients were not enrolled. These were patients with other autoimmune diseases, uncontrolled infections, pregnancy or lactation. Scientists amplified the TCR beta CDR3 regions from RNA transcripts. HTBI primers were employed in first-round RT-PCR, then a second-round multiplex PCR followed. Using its own MiXCR run on the multiplex PCR reads, TCRdb lists one record per CDR3 protein. The table lists 400,000 or so distinct CDR3 sequences, 15% to 19% of them singletons. On this clonotype: Its specificity is unknown.

Material for sequencing was peripheral blood. The clonotype originates from a woman aged 18-29 years with stable Graves' hyperthyroidism.

The CDR3, as DNA: TGTGCCAGCTCACCCCAGGCCCACACCTACGAGCAGTACTTC. Its protein product is CASSPQAHTYEQYF. V and J are TRBV18 and TRBJ2-7; no firm D call. Trimming left V 3 bases short and J 2 bases short, with 11 bases between. The CDR3 sequence is 14 residues long. Per germline, CDR1 KGHSH and CDR2 LQKENI.